This T cell receptor beta chain was found in a study of CD8 T cells in ankylosing spondylitis. Study conclusions and caveats: Ankylosing spondylitis blood appeared to carry a characteristic TCR beta motif of fewer than 10 highly homologous variants.

The V gene's germline CDR1 is MNHNS and CDR2 SASEGT. J gave up 8 bases and V 5 bases, and 7 bases lay outside the gene matches. The CDR3 contains 14 residues. This clonotype was recorded at least ten times. Its antigen is unidentified. TCRdb fed the 5' RACE reads into MiXCR, producing one record per CDR3 protein. The table includes approximately 550,000 distinct CDR3 sequences, 12% detected once. This TCR was recovered from a male donor with ankylosing spondylitis. Sequenced: blood, either unsorted or a sorted T cell fraction (not recorded which). J is TRBJ2-1 and V is TRBV6-1; 9 nucleotides match TRBD1. The CDR3 region is CASSPNRGRDEQFF. The CDR3, as DNA: TGTGCCAGCAGTCCCAACAGGGGGCGGGATGAGCAGTTCTTC.